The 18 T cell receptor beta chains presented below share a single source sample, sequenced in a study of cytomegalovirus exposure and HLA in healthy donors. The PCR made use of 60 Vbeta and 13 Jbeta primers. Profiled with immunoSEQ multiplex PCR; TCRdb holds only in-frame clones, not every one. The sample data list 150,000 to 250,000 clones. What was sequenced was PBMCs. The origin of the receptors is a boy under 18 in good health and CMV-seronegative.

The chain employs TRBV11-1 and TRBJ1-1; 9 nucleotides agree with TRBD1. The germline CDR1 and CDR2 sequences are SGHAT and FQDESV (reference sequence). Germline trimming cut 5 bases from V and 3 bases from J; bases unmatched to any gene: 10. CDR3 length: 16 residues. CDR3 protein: CASSPRLGDRDTEAFF. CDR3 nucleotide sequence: TGTGCCAGCAGCCCCCGCCTCGGGGACAGGGACACTGAAGCTTTCTTT.

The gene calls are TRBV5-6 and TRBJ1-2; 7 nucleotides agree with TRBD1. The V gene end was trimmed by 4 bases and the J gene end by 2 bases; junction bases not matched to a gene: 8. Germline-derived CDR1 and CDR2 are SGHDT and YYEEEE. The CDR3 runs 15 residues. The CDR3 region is CASSLKTTGNYGYTF. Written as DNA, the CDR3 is TGTGCCAGCAGCCTTAAAACGACAGGGAACTATGGCTACACCTTC.

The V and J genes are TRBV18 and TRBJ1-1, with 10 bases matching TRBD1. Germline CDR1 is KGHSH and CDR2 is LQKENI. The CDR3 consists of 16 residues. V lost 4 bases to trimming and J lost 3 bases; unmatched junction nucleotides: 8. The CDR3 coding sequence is TGTGCCAGCTCACGGGACAGGGGCCGGGGTGACACTGAAGCTTTCTTT. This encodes CASSRDRGRGDTEAFF.

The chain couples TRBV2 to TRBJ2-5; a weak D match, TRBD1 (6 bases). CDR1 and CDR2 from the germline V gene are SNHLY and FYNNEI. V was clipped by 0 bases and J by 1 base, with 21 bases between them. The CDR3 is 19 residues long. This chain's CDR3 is CASSEAEERTAAGQETQYF. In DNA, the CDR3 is TGTGCCAGCAGTGAAGCGGAAGAGCGGACAGCCGCAGGCCAAGAGACCCAGTACTTC. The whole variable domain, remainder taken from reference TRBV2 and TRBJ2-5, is EPEVTQTPSHQVTQMGQEVILRCVPISNHLYFYWYRQILGQKVEFLVSFYNNEISEKSEIFDDQFSVERPDGSNFTLKIRSTKLEDSAMYFCASSEAEERTAAGQETQYFGPGTRLLVL.

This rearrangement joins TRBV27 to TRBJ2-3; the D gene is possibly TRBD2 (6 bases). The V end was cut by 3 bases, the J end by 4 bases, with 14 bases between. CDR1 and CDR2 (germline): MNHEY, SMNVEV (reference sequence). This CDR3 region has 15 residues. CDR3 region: CASSLGGVVSDTQYF. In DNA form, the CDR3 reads TGTGCCAGCAGTTTGGGCGGGGTCGTTTCAGATACGCAGTATTTT.

The DNA for the CDR3 is TGTGCCTGGCACAGGGGGAAGGAAGAAAAACTGTTTTTT. Amino acid sequence: CAWHRGKEEKLFF. The V gene is TRBV30, the J gene TRBJ1-4, with 8 bases matching TRBD1. This CDR3 contains 13 residues. The germline V gene encodes CDR1 GTSNPN and CDR2 SVGIG (reference sequence). V was clipped by 5 bases and J by 8 bases; unmatched bases: 7.

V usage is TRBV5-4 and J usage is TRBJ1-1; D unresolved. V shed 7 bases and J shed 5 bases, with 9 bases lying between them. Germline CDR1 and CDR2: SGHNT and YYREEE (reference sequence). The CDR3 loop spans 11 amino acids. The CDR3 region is CASLRGTEAFF. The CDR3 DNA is TGTGCCAGCCTCCGGGGAACTGAAGCTTTCTTT.

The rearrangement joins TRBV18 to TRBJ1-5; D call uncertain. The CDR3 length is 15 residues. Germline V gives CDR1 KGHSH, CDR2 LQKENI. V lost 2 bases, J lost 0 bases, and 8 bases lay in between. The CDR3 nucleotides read TGTGCCAGCTCACCAGGTAGCTATAGCAATCAGCCCCAGCATTTT. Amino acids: CASSPGSYSNQPQHF.

CDR3 in DNA: TGTGCCAGCAGCCCCCCCGTGACAGGGGAGGAGTATTTT. It yields the protein CASSPPVTGEEYF. This chain uses TRBV7-2 with TRBJ2-3; TRBD1 matches at 8 bases. The CDR3 spans 13 residues. CDR1 is SGHTA and CDR2 is FQGNSA in the germline V gene. Trimming took 5 bases from V and 13 from J; bases not matched to a gene: 11.

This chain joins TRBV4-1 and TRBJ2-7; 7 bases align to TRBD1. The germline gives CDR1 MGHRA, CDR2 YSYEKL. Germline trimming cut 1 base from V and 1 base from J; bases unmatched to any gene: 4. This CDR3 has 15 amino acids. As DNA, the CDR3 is TGCGCCAGCAGCCAAGGTATACAGGGGTCCTACGAGCAGTACTTC. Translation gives CASSQGIQGSYEQYF.

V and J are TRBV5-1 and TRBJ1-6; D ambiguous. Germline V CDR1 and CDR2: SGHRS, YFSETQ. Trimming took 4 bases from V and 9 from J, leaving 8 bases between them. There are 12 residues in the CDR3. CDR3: CASSPSGSPLHF. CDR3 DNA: TGCGCCAGCAGCCCCTCGGGTTCACCCCTCCACTTT.

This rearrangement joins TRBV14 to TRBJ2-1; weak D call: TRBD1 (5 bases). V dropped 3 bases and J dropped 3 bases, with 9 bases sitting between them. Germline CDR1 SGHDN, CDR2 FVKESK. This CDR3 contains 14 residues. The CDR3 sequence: CASSHLDNYNEQFF. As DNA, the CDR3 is TGTGCCAGCAGCCACCTGGACAACTACAATGAGCAGTTCTTC.

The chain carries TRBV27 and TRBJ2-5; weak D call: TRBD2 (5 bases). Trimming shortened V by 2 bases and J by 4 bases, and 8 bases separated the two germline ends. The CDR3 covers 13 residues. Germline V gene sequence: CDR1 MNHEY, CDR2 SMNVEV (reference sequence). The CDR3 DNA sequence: TGTGCCAGCAGTTTAGGACTCCTAGAGACCCAGTACTTC. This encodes CASSLGLLETQYF.

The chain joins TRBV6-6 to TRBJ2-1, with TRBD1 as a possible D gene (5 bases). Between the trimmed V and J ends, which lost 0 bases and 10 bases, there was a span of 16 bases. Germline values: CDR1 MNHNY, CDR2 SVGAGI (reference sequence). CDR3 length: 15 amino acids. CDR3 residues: CASSYSTPPGYEQFF. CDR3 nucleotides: TGTGCCAGCAGTTACTCGACCCCCCCAGGGTACGAGCAGTTCTTC.

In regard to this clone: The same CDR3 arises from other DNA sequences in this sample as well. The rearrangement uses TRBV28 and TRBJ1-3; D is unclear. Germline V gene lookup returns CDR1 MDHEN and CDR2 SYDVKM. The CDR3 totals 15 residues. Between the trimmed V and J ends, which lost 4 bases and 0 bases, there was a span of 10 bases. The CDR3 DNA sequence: TGTGCCAGCAGTTCGGGCGGGAGCTCTGGAAACACCATATATTTT. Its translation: CASSSGGSSGNTIYF.

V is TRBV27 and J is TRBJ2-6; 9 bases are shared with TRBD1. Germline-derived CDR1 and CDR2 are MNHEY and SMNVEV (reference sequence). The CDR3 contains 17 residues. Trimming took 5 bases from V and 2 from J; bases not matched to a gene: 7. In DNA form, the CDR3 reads TGTGCCAGCAGTAGCCAACAGGGGGCGCCTGGGGCCAACGTCCTGACTTTC. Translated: CASSSQQGAPGANVLTF.

DNA for the CDR3: TGTGCCAGTAGCTGGACAGGGGTCACTGAAGCTTTCTTT. Its protein is CASSWTGVTEAFF. The chain recombines TRBV19 with TRBJ1-1; 9 nucleotides match TRBD1. Germline loops: CDR1 LNHDA, CDR2 SQIVND (reference sequence). The V and J ends lost 6 bases and 4 bases, in that order; junction bases with no gene match: 3. The CDR3 is 13 amino acids.

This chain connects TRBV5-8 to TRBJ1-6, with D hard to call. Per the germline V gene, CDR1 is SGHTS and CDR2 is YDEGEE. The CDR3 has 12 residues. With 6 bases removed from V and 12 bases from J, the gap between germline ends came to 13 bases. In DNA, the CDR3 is TGTGCCAGCAACCCGCAGACGGGACCCCTCCACTTT. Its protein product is CASNPQTGPLHF.